A selection of T cell receptor beta chains follows, all from one sample in a study of blood T cell repertoires in COVID-19. TCRdb's table, derived via immunoSEQ multiplex PCR, lists solely in-frame clones and lacks some. Of over 300,000 clones in the sample, approximately 85% were seen once. The sequenced material came from peripheral blood. The receptors were gathered from a human donor in a cohort sampled during active COVID-19. CDR3s include the opening cysteine and the closing phenylalanine or tryptophan. The D gene is left open where the match is weak. Not all rows give a size; the values are once, few, many and, for expanded clones, a class.

j_gene: TRBJ2-2; abundance: -; len: 14; d_gene: -; v_gene: TRBV30; CDR3aa: CALKHLMDTGELFF; CDR3nt: TGTGCCTTGAAACACCTCATGGACACCGGGGAGCTGTTTTTT
j_gene: TRBJ1-3; abundance: -; len: 17; d_gene: TRBD1; v_gene: TRBV7-9; CDR3aa: CASSQDRGPLSGNTIYF; CDR3nt: TGTGCCAGCAGCCAGGACAGGGGACCCCTATCTGGAAACACCATATATTTT
j_gene: TRBJ1-2; abundance: -; len: 17; d_gene: -; v_gene: TRBV5-4; CDR3aa: CASSLGGIGRPLHGYTF; CDR3nt: TGTGCCAGCAGCTTGGGGGGCATTGGTCGGCCCCTTCACGGCTACACCTTC
j_gene: TRBJ2-7; abundance: -; len: 16; d_gene: -; v_gene: TRBV5-5; CDR3aa: CASIKIPGHLSYEQYF; CDR3nt: TGTGCCAGCATTAAAATTCCCGGACACCTCTCCTACGAGCAGTACTTC
j_gene: TRBJ1-4; abundance: -; len: 14; d_gene: -; v_gene: TRBV7-9; CDR3aa: CASSLGTFNEKLFF; CDR3nt: TGTGCCAGCAGCTTAGGGACATTCAATGAAAAACTGTTTTTT
j_gene: TRBJ1-3; abundance: -; len: 13; d_gene: -; v_gene: TRBV6-5; CDR3aa: CASKRATGNTIYF; CDR3nt: TGTGCCAGCAAGCGGGCTACTGGAAACACCATATATTTT
j_gene: TRBJ2-3; abundance: -; len: 16; d_gene: -; v_gene: TRBV24-1; CDR3aa: CATSDLGWAGEGTQYF; CDR3nt: TGTGCCACCAGTGATTTGGGCTGGGCAGGGGAAGGTACGCAGTATTTT
j_gene: TRBJ2-1; abundance: once; len: 16; d_gene: -; v_gene: TRBV6-5; CDR3aa: CASSYSTGRVNNEQFF; CDR3nt: TGTGCCAGCAGTTACTCAACCGGGCGGGTTAACAATGAGCAGTTCTTC
j_gene: TRBJ1-5; abundance: once; len: 14; d_gene: TRBD1; v_gene: TRBV6-5; CDR3aa: CASRVTGVGQPQHF; CDR3nt: TGTGCCAGCAGGGTAACAGGGGTCGGCCAGCCCCAGCATTTT
j_gene: TRBJ1-4; abundance: -; len: 16; d_gene: -; v_gene: TRBV27; CDR3aa: CASSRKGPSTNEKLFF; CDR3nt: TGTGCCAGCAGCCGAAAGGGGCCGTCAACTAATGAAAAACTGTTTTTT
j_gene: TRBJ2-7; abundance: -; len: 16; d_gene: TRBD1; v_gene: TRBV6-6; CDR3aa: CASSYSGTAMPYEQYF; CDR3nt: TGTGCCAGCAGTTACTCTGGGACAGCGATGCCCTACGAGCAGTACTTC
j_gene: TRBJ1-1; abundance: -; len: 12; d_gene: -; v_gene: TRBV7-9; CDR3aa: CASSPQRLEAFF; CDR3nt: TGTGCCAGCAGCCCCCAACGGTTAGAAGCTTTCTTT
j_gene: TRBJ1-1; abundance: few; len: 13; d_gene: -; v_gene: TRBV6-6; CDR3aa: CASRPTWNTEAFF; CDR3nt: TGTGCCAGCAGACCGACATGGAACACTGAAGCTTTCTTT
j_gene: TRBJ2-5; abundance: -; len: 16; d_gene: TRBD1; v_gene: TRBV7-8; CDR3aa: CASSLVATDRDETQYF; CDR3nt: TGTGCCAGCAGCTTAGTAGCGACGGACAGGGATGAGACCCAGTACTTC
j_gene: TRBJ2-3; abundance: -; len: 15; d_gene: TRBD2; v_gene: TRBV7-3; CDR3aa: CASSLSSGSTDTQYF; CDR3nt: TGTGCCAGCAGCTTAAGTAGCGGGAGCACAGATACGCAGTATTTT
j_gene: TRBJ2-7; abundance: -; len: 15; d_gene: TRBD2; v_gene: TRBV15; CDR3aa: CATSLRTSGEYEQYF; CDR3nt: TGTGCCACCAGCCTTCGGACTAGCGGGGAATACGAGCAGTACTTC
j_gene: TRBJ1-5; abundance: -; len: 17; d_gene: -; v_gene: TRBV24-1; CDR3aa: CATSDRDTRGSNQPQHF; CDR3nt: TGTGCCACCAGTGATCGTGACACTCGTGGGAGCAATCAGCCCCAGCATTTT
j_gene: TRBJ1-5; abundance: -; len: 14; d_gene: TRBD1; v_gene: TRBV27; CDR3aa: CASSLRTGTQPQHF; CDR3nt: TGTGCCAGCAGTTTAAGGACAGGGACTCAGCCCCAGCATTTT
j_gene: TRBJ1-4; abundance: -; len: 12; d_gene: -; v_gene: TRBV30; CDR3aa: CAWNGVNEKLFF; CDR3nt: TGTGCCTGGAACGGGGTTAATGAAAAACTGTTTTTT
j_gene: TRBJ2-2; abundance: -; len: 14; d_gene: -; v_gene: TRBV19; CDR3aa: CASSISGNTGELFF; CDR3nt: TGTGCCAGTAGTATTTCCGGGAACACCGGGGAGCTGTTTTTT
j_gene: TRBJ2-5; abundance: once; len: 16; d_gene: -; v_gene: TRBV7-9; CDR3aa: CASSLAGAGVQETQYF; CDR3nt: TGTGCCAGCAGCTTAGCGGGGGCAGGGGTACAAGAGACCCAGTACTTC
j_gene: TRBJ1-1; abundance: -; len: 14; d_gene: -; v_gene: TRBV7-9; CDR3aa: CASSLKSGDTEAFF; CDR3nt: TGTGCCAGCAGCTTAAAGTCCGGGGACACTGAAGCTTTCTTT
j_gene: TRBJ2-4; abundance: -; len: 16; d_gene: -; v_gene: TRBV4-2; CDR3aa: CASSQGLGAAKNIQYF; CDR3nt: TGTGCCAGCAGCCAAGGACTAGGAGCGGCCAAAAACATTCAGTACTTC
j_gene: TRBJ2-7; abundance: -; len: 20; d_gene: TRBD2; v_gene: TRBV7-8; CDR3aa: CASSQYIRPRAGESSYEQYF; CDR3nt: TGTGCCAGCAGCCAATACATTAGACCGAGAGCGGGGGAAAGCTCCTACGAGCAGTACTTC
j_gene: TRBJ1-4; abundance: -; len: 15; d_gene: -; v_gene: TRBV19; CDR3aa: CASSIVAGLNEKLFF; CDR3nt: TGTGCCAGTAGTATAGTTGCGGGTCTTAATGAAAAACTGTTTTTT
j_gene: TRBJ2-3; abundance: -; len: 15; d_gene: -; v_gene: TRBV5-1; CDR3aa: CASSLGQTSTDTQYF; CDR3nt: TGCGCCAGCAGCCTCGGACAAACTAGCACAGATACGCAGTATTTT
j_gene: TRBJ1-1; abundance: -; len: 13; d_gene: -; v_gene: TRBV6-5; CDR3aa: CASSYPGTHEAFF; CDR3nt: TGTGCCAGCAGTTACCCGGGGACACACGAAGCTTTCTTT
j_gene: TRBJ1-1; abundance: -; len: 14; d_gene: -; v_gene: TRBV4-1; CDR3aa: CASSQQGLNTEAFF; CDR3nt: TGCGCCAGCAGCCAACAGGGATTGAACACTGAAGCTTTCTTT
j_gene: TRBJ2-3; abundance: -; len: 15; d_gene: TRBD2; v_gene: TRBV11-2; CDR3aa: CASSLGGTMADTQYF; CDR3nt: TGTGCCAGCAGCTTAGGCGGGACTATGGCAGATACGCAGTATTTT
j_gene: TRBJ1-2; abundance: -; len: 14; d_gene: TRBD1; v_gene: TRBV30; CDR3aa: CAWSSPDRGPVATF; CDR3nt: TGTGCCTGGAGTTCCCCGGACAGGGGGCCCGTGGCGACCTTC
j_gene: TRBJ2-7; abundance: -; len: 14; d_gene: -; v_gene: TRBV21-1; CDR3aa: CAPWTGDNLYEQYF; CDR3nt: TGTGCCCCATGGACAGGGGATAATTTGTACGAGCAGTACTTC
j_gene: TRBJ1-5; abundance: few; len: 14; d_gene: TRBD1; v_gene: TRBV5-1; CDR3aa: CASSKGTGLQPQHF; CDR3nt: TGCGCCAGCAGCAAAGGGACAGGGCTCCAGCCCCAGCATTTT
j_gene: TRBJ2-2; abundance: -; len: 16; d_gene: -; v_gene: TRBV5-1; CDR3aa: CASSLNDNWYTGELFF; CDR3nt: TGCGCCAGCAGCTTAAACGACAACTGGTACACCGGGGAGCTGTTTTTT
j_gene: TRBJ2-5; abundance: -; len: 15; d_gene: TRBD2; v_gene: TRBV30; CDR3aa: CAWSGSTSGGETQYF; CDR3nt: TGTGCCTGGAGTGGTTCGACTAGCGGGGGAGAGACCCAGTACTTC
j_gene: TRBJ1-6; abundance: -; len: 16; d_gene: TRBD1; v_gene: TRBV11-2; CDR3aa: CASSLETGGYNSPLHF; CDR3nt: TGTGCCAGCAGCTTAGAGACAGGGGGGTACAATTCACCCCTCCACTTT
j_gene: TRBJ2-7; abundance: -; len: 15; d_gene: -; v_gene: TRBV7-9; CDR3aa: CASSWTDREGYEQYF; CDR3nt: TGTGCCAGCAGCTGGACGGACAGGGAGGGTTACGAGCAGTACTTC
j_gene: TRBJ1-3; abundance: -; len: 11; d_gene: -; v_gene: TRBV20-1; CDR3aa: CSGQTGDTIYF; CDR3nt: TGCAGTGGGCAAACGGGGGACACCATATATTTT
j_gene: TRBJ2-2; abundance: -; len: 17; d_gene: -; v_gene: TRBV3-1/TRBV3-2; CDR3aa: CASSQFTGQSITGELFF; CDR3nt: TGTGCCAGCAGCCAATTTACTGGACAGTCTATCACCGGGGAGCTGTTTTTT
j_gene: TRBJ1-6; abundance: -; len: 17; d_gene: -; v_gene: TRBV5-1; CDR3aa: CASSPGQSNSYNSPLHF; CDR3nt: TGCGCCAGCAGCCCTGGACAGAGCAACTCCTATAATTCACCCCTCCACTTT
j_gene: TRBJ1-4; abundance: -; len: 13; d_gene: -; v_gene: TRBV5-1; CDR3aa: CASSNVADEKLFF; CDR3nt: TGCGCCAGCAGCAACGTAGCGGATGAAAAACTGTTTTTT
j_gene: TRBJ2-2; abundance: -; len: 14; d_gene: TRBD1; v_gene: TRBV24-1; CDR3aa: CATTRTGNTGELFF; CDR3nt: TGTGCCACCACCCGGACAGGCAACACCGGGGAGCTGTTTTTT
j_gene: TRBJ1-1; abundance: -; len: 14; d_gene: TRBD1; v_gene: TRBV7-9; CDR3aa: CASSAGGSNTEAFF; CDR3nt: TGTGCCAGCAGCGCAGGGGGGAGTAACACTGAAGCTTTCTTT
j_gene: TRBJ1-2; abundance: -; len: 14; d_gene: TRBD1; v_gene: TRBV24-1; CDR3aa: CATSAGTGGYGYTF; CDR3nt: TGTGCCACCAGCGCCGGGACAGGGGGGTATGGCTACACCTTC
j_gene: TRBJ2-7; abundance: -; len: 14; d_gene: -; v_gene: TRBV27; CDR3aa: CASSMRRGPYEQYF; CDR3nt: TGTGCCAGCAGCATGCGCCGGGGTCCCTACGAGCAGTACTTC
j_gene: TRBJ2-5; abundance: -; len: 16; d_gene: TRBD2; v_gene: TRBV6-5; CDR3aa: CASSYSGTSGGETQYF; CDR3nt: TGTGCCAGCAGTTACTCCGGGACTAGCGGGGGGGAGACCCAGTACTTC
j_gene: TRBJ2-2; abundance: -; len: 15; d_gene: -; v_gene: TRBV4-1; CDR3aa: CASSQGFSITGELFF; CDR3nt: TGCGCCAGCAGCCAAGGATTTAGCATCACCGGGGAGCTGTTTTTT
j_gene: TRBJ1-2; abundance: -; len: 14; d_gene: -; v_gene: TRBV6-5; CDR3aa: CASSPSSGAYGYTF; CDR3nt: TGTGCCAGCAGTCCCTCCTCAGGGGCCTATGGCTACACCTTC
j_gene: TRBJ2-1; abundance: -; len: 15; d_gene: TRBD2; v_gene: TRBV5-1; CDR3aa: CASSSTGLSYNEQFF; CDR3nt: TGCGCCAGCAGCTCCACGGGACTAAGTTACAATGAGCAGTTCTTC
j_gene: TRBJ1-3; abundance: -; len: 13; d_gene: -; v_gene: TRBV30; CDR3aa: CAWTNDRGNTIYF; CDR3nt: TGTGCCTGGACTAATGACAGGGGAAACACCATATATTTT